This paragraph covers one T cell receptor beta chain sequence. Original analysis: The authors estimated nucleated cell counts from reference gene primer amplification. Clones were read by immunoSEQ multiplex PCR, and TCRdb kept only the in-frame ones, dropping some. That table supplies the V and J calls and clone size; D and trimming were determined from the DNA. The profile shows fewer than 250,000 clones, around 85% of them singletons. The sample comes from a study of blood T cell repertoires in COVID-19. Study context: Italy, Spain and the United States were the sources of the convalescent and acute COVID-19 samples. T cells, B-cell-depleted T cells, or PBMCs provided the cDNA or gDNA that served as material.

The TCR originated in a woman aged 45 to 65 with acute or convalescent COVID-19. The sequenced sample consisted of peripheral blood.

The CDR3 sequence: CASSLDGGGAYNEQFF. Here the CDR3 DNA reads TGTGCCAGCAGCTTAGACGGCGGGGGGGCCTACAATGAGCAGTTCTTC. The chain couples TRBV7-2 to TRBJ2-1, with TRBD2 matching 9 bases. J was trimmed by 2 bases and V by 1 base; bases with no gene match: 3. CDR1 SGHTA and CDR2 FQGNSA come from the germline V gene. CDR3 length: 16 amino acids.